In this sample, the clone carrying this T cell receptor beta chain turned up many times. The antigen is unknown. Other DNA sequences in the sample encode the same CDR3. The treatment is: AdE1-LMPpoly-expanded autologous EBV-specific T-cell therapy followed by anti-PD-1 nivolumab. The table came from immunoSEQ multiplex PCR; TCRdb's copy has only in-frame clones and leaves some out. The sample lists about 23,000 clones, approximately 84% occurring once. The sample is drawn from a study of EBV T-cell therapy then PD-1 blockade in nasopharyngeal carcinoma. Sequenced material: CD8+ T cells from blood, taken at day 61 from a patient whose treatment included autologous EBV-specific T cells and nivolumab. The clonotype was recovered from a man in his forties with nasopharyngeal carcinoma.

The CDR3 nucleotides read TGTGCCAGCAGTTTTGGACAGGGGATCTATGGCTACACCTTC. Translated, it gives CASSFGQGIYGYTF. V gene TRBV27 combines with J gene TRBJ1-2; 9 bases fit TRBD1. Germline V gene sequence: CDR1 MNHEY, CDR2 SMNVEV (reference sequence). The CDR3 is made up of 14 amino acids. V shed 3 bases, J shed 4 bases, and the junction held 3 bases outside the gene matches.